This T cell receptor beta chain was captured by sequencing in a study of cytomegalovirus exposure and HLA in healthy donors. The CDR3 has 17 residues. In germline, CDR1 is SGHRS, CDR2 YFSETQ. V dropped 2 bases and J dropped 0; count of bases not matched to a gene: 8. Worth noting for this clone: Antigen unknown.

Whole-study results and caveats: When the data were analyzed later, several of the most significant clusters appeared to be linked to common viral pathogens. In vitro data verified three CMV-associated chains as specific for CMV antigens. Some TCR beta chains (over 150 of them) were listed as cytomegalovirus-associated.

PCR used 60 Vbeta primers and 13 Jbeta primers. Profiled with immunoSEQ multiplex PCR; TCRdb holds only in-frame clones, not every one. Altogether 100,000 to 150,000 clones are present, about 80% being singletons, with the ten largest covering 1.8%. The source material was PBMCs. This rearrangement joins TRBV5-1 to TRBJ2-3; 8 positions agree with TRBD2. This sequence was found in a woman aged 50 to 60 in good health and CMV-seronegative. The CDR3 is CASSFWGASGSTDTQYF. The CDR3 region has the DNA TGCGCCAGCAGCTTCTGGGGGGCTAGCGGGAGCACAGATACGCAGTATTTT. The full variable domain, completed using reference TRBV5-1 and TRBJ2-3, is KAGVTQTPRYLIKTRGQQVTLSCSPISGHRSVSWYQQTPGQGLQFLFEYFSETQRNKGNFPGRFSGRQFSNSRSEMNVSTLELGDSALYLCASSFWGASGSTDTQYFGPGTRLTVL.